This T cell receptor beta chain comes out of a study of vaccination and CD4 T cells after COVID-19. On the study more broadly: A CEFX pool, an HIV-1 Nef pool, or no peptide went to control cultures.

Treatment in this sample: roughly nine-day PBMC culture with coronavirus spike peptide pools or control peptides (ViraFEST assay). Sequence data for DNA of cultured CD4+ T cells were generated by the Oncomine TCR Beta short-read assay. TCRdb processed the PCR reads anew with MiXCR; each CDR3 protein has one entry. This sample has approximately 15,000 distinct CDR3 sequences, with roughly 50% found just once. This clonotype was found a few times. Its antigen remains unidentified. Germline loops: CDR1 KGHDR, CDR2 SFDVKD. Unmatched junction bases numbered 5, after V lost 4 bases and J lost 3 bases. The CDR3 consists of 15 residues.

The TCR comes from a human donor who had recovered from COVID-19. This rearrangement joins TRBV24-1 to TRBJ1-5, with 7 bases fitting TRBD1. The material sequenced was CD4+ T cells from blood, cultured in vitro, taken before SARS-CoV-2 vaccination. The CDR3 spells CATSETTGINQPQHF. CDR3 nucleotides: TGTGCCACCAGTGAAACGACAGGGATCAATCAGCCCCAGCATTTT.